The 23 T cell receptor beta chains below come from one sample, sequenced in a study of response to subunit inactivated influenza vaccine. TCRdb re-analysed the RT-PCR reads in MiXCR, keeping a single row per CDR3 protein. The sample shows 150,000 to 200,000 distinct CDR3 sequences, 9.2% of them seen only once. This specimen consisted of non-naive T cells sorted from PBMCs, obtained on the day of vaccination. The receptors derive from a man between 45 and 60 years old who received an inactivated influenza vaccine.

A few counts support this clonotype. This sequence joins TRBV12-3 or TRBV12-4 and TRBJ1-5; 12 bases align to TRBD1. CDR3 length equals 14 residues. J lost 15 bases, V lost 1 base, and 7 bases had no gene match. In DNA, the CDR3 is TGTGCCAGCAGTTTAGGGGACAGGGGGCTTCCGATGCATTTT. It yields the protein CASSLGDRGLPMHF.

The V and J genes are TRBV19 and TRBJ1-5; D uncertain. CDR1 and CDR2 (germline): LNHDA, SQIVND (reference sequence). There are 15 residues in the CDR3. V lost 4 bases and J lost 1, with 11 bases in between. The CDR3 DNA follows: TGTGCCAGTAGTAGAAAGGGATTAAGCAATCAGCCCCAGCATTTT. Protein sequence: CASSRKGLSNQPQHF.

This rearrangement joins TRBV20-1 to TRBJ1-2; maybe TRBD1 (5 bases). Germline CDR1 and CDR2: DFQATT and SNEGSKA (reference sequence). The CDR3 loop spans 14 amino acids. The V end lost 0 bases, the J end lost 8 bases, and 16 bases lay between the germline ends. The CDR3 DNA reads TGCAGTGCTAGAGATGGAAGGGGAATGAGGGGCTACACCTTC. It is translated as CSARDGRGMRGYTF.

V is TRBV12-3 or TRBV12-4 and J is TRBJ2-3; tentative D call: TRBD2 (6 bases). The V end was cut by 6 bases, the J end by 9 bases, with 13 bases between. The CDR3 sequence is 12 residues long. The CDR3, as DNA: TGTGCCAGCAGCAGTCTAGCGAGCACGCAGTATTTT. Translation: CASSSLASTQYF.

The rearrangement links TRBV19 to TRBJ2-1, with D tentatively TRBD2 (5 bases). Trimming cost V 11 bases and J 5 bases, with 22 bases left between them. This CDR3 contains 15 residues. Germline CDR1 and CDR2: LNHDA and SQIVND (reference sequence). CDR3 region: CASGRVATSNNEQFF. The CDR3 DNA reads TGTGCCTCCGGGCGGGTAGCAACGTCCAACAATGAGCAGTTCTTC. The whole variable domain, filled in from reference TRBV19 and TRBJ2-1, reads DGGITQSPKYLFRKEGQNVTLSCEQNLNHDAMYWYRQDPGQGLRLIYYSQIVNDFQKGDIAEGYSVSREKKESFPLTVTSAQKNPTAFYLCASGRVATSNNEQFFGPGTRLTVL.

This clonotype has a count of ten or more. The CDR3 DNA reads TGTGCCAGCAGTTACGGGGTTGAAACCGGGGAGCTGTTTTTT. Its protein product is CASSYGVETGELFF. V and J are TRBV6-2 or TRBV6-3 and TRBJ2-2; D call uncertain. Germline CDR1 is MNHEY and CDR2 is SVGEGT. V was pared by 2 bases and J by 5 bases, with 9 bases between. CDR3 length equals 14 residues.

Ten or more counts support this clonotype. V is TRBV18 and J is TRBJ1-2; a weak D match, TRBD1 (6 bases). CDR3 length: 17 amino acids. The V gene lost 1 base and the J gene lost 0 bases, with 15 bases spanning the gap. CDR1 KGHSH and CDR2 LQKENI come from the germline V gene. The CDR3 DNA sequence: TGTGCCAGCTCACCACGAATAGACAGGAGAGCTAACTATGGCTACACCTTC. Protein sequence: CASSPRIDRRANYGYTF.

The rearrangement joins TRBV20-1 to TRBJ2-2, with D tentatively TRBD1 (6 bases). Trimming removed 1 base at V and 8 bases at J, with 17 bases between. The CDR3 spans 15 residues. Germline CDR1 is DFQATT and CDR2 is SNEGSKA (reference sequence). This CDR3 is CSARGTHLGAGELFF. The CDR3 nucleotides read TGCAGTGCTAGAGGAACCCACCTGGGGGCGGGGGAGCTGTTTTTT.

This clonotype was seen more than once but under ten times. The chain joins TRBV7-9 to TRBJ2-7, with 11 positions matching TRBD1. CDR1 is SEHNR and CDR2 is FQNEAQ in the germline V gene (reference sequence). This CDR3 comprises 15 residues. Trimming at V came to 5 bases and at J to 7 bases, leaving 10 bases not matched to a gene. This CDR3 reads CASSPSGQGVEEQYF. In DNA, the CDR3 is TGTGCCAGCAGCCCCTCGGGACAGGGGGTCGAAGAGCAGTACTTC. Supplemented by reference TRBV7-9 and TRBJ2-7, the full variable domain reads DTGVSQNPRHKITKRGQNVTFRCDPISEHNRLYWYRQTLGQGPEFLTYFQNEAQLEKSRLLSDRFSAERPKGSFSTLEIQRTEQGDSAMYLCASSPSGQGVEEQYFGPGTRLTVT.

This chain connects TRBV12-3 or TRBV12-4 to TRBJ1-6; maybe TRBD1 (6 bases). The CDR3 contains 14 residues. The V end was cut by 3 bases, the J end by 8 bases, with 11 bases between. This CDR3 is CASSFPGADSPLHF. In nucleotides, the CDR3 is TGTGCCAGCAGTTTTCCGGGGGCGGATTCACCCCTCCACTTT.

This clonotype was found a few times. The chain recombines TRBV25-1 with TRBJ2-7; D remains ambiguous. The germline V gene encodes CDR1 MGHDK and CDR2 SYGVNS. CDR3 length equals 13 residues. V lost 3 bases and J lost 5, with 11 bases in between. The CDR3 DNA follows: TGTGCCAGCAGTGACCCCTGGGCCCACGAGCAGTACTTC. It codes for CASSDPWAHEQYF.

This clonotype was observed at least ten times. V gene TRBV15 combines with J gene TRBJ1-1; 9 bases map to TRBD1. With 6 bases clipped from V and 11 bases from J, the junction kept 16 bases outside the gene matches. Germline CDR1 and CDR2: LNHNV and YYDKDF (reference sequence). The CDR3 extends over 15 amino acids. The CDR3 here is CATRHRGQGTSWAFF. CDR3 coding DNA: TGTGCCACCAGACATCGGGGACAGGGTACCTCATGGGCTTTCTTT.

This clonotype was seen a few times. The chain employs TRBV7-2 and TRBJ2-7, with D possibly being TRBD2 (5 bases). V lost 2 bases and J lost 4, with 6 bases in between. This CDR3 is 12 amino acids long. Germline-derived CDR1 and CDR2 are SGHTA and FQGNSA. The CDR3 DNA follows: TGTGCCAGCAGCTTACGGGAATACGAGCAGTACTTC. As protein: CASSLREYEQYF.

This clonotype was picked up many times. This chain connects TRBV5-5 to TRBJ1-4; the D is unclear. CDR3 length: 12 residues. In germline, CDR1 is SGHKS, CDR2 YYEKEE (reference sequence). Deletions cut 4 bases from V and 3 bases from J, with 4 bases between. In DNA form, the CDR3 reads TGTGCCAGCAGCCAGGCTAATGAAAAACTGTTTTTT. It translates to CASSQANEKLFF.

This chain links TRBV25-1 with TRBJ1-2, with no clear D. CDR1 and CDR2 (germline): MGHDK, SYGVNS. Trimming shortened V by 8 bases and J by 3 bases, and 16 bases separated the two germline ends. This CDR3 has 14 residues. The CDR3 DNA sequence: TGTGCCAGCCTCAAGACCCGCCCAGACTATGGCTACACCTTC. Amino acids: CASLKTRPDYGYTF.

The V and J genes are TRBV28 and TRBJ2-1; D possibly matches TRBD1 or TRBD2 (7 bases each). CDR1 is MDHEN, CDR2 SYDVKM, per germline. This CDR3 contains 12 residues. V lost 3 bases and J lost 13, with 13 bases in between. The DNA for the CDR3 is TGTGCCAGCAGTTTCAGGGGGGAGGGCCAGTTCTTC. Its translation: CASSFRGEGQFF.

In its sample, this clonotype was seen a few times. CDR3 protein: CASSSQGGDSPLHF. DNA for the CDR3: TGTGCCAGCAGTTCACAGGGAGGTGATTCACCCCTCCACTTT. V gene TRBV6-5 combines with J gene TRBJ1-6; D is possibly TRBD1 (6 bases). Germline CDR1 MNHEY, CDR2 SVGAGI. This CDR3 has 14 amino acids. The V gene lost 4 bases and the J gene lost 8 bases, with 12 bases spanning the gap.

There are a few counts of this clonotype. This sequence joins TRBV9 and TRBJ2-7, with TRBD2 matching over 14 bases. The CDR3 loop spans 19 amino acids. V was pared by 2 bases and J by 5 bases, with 15 bases of the junction left unmatched. Looked up from germline, CDR1 is SGDLS and CDR2 is YYNGEE. The CDR3 DNA is TGTGCCAGCAGCGTCGGGACAGGGGGGGGACTAGCGGGAGTCCACGAGCAGTACTTC. Amino acid sequence: CASSVGTGGGLAGVHEQYF.

This chain connects TRBV6-1 to TRBJ2-7; possible D gene TRBD1, 6 bases. The ends were cut back, 3 bases at V and 2 bases at J, with 14 bases in the middle. The CDR3 has 15 residues. CDR1 and CDR2 (germline): MNHNS, SASEGT. CDR3 in amino acids: CASSDFGTTTYEQYF. Here the CDR3 DNA reads TGTGCCAGCAGTGATTTTGGGACAACAACCTACGAGCAGTACTTC.

This clonotype appeared a few times. The chain couples TRBV14 to TRBJ2-1; 10 positions match TRBD2. This CDR3 region has 16 residues. Trimming cost V 2 bases and J 7 bases; bases outside gene matches: 8. Germline V CDR1 and CDR2: SGHDN, FVKESK. The CDR3 sequence: CASSQSLAGVWNEQFF. The CDR3 nucleotides are TGTGCCAGCAGCCAAAGTCTAGCGGGAGTTTGGAATGAGCAGTTCTTC. Drawing the rest from reference TRBV14 and TRBJ2-1, the complete variable domain is EAGVTQFPSHSVIEKGQTVTLRCDPISGHDNLYWYRRVMGKEIKFLLHFVKESKQDESGMPNNRFLAERTGGTYSTLKVQPAELEDSGVYFCASSQSLAGVWNEQFFGPGTRLTVL.

This clonotype has at least ten counts. The chain combines TRBV12-3 or TRBV12-4 with TRBJ2-5, with a tentative D call TRBD1 (6 bases). Trimming removed 7 bases from V and 5 bases from J, with 14 bases in between. The CDR3 extends over 13 amino acids. CDR3: CASNALRGETQYF. For the CDR3, the DNA is TGTGCCAGCAATGCCCTTAGGGGGGAGACCCAGTACTTC.

The sample holds one count of this clonotype. A much larger clone differs from this one at a single base, so this may be a read error. The CDR3 here is CASSSPGTSAPFSTDTQYF. The CDR3, as DNA: TGTGCCAGCAGTTCCCCCGGGACTAGCGCCCCATTTAGCACAGATACGCAGTATTTT. The V call is TRBV6-5, the J call TRBJ2-3; the match to TRBD2 covers 10 bases. V was clipped by 4 bases and J by 0 bases; unmatched bases: 13. The germline V gene encodes CDR1 MNHEY and CDR2 SVGAGI. This CDR3 has 19 amino acids.

This clonotype was observed many times. V gene TRBV24-1 combines with J gene TRBJ2-2; D could derive from TRBD1 or TRBD2 (5 bases each). The germline V gene encodes CDR1 KGHDR and CDR2 SFDVKD. CDR3 size: 15 residues. The V gene lost 7 bases and the J gene lost 1 base, with 12 bases spanning the gap. This chain's CDR3 is CATSRDGVNTGELFF. DNA of the CDR3: TGTGCCACCAGCCGGGACGGCGTGAACACCGGGGAGCTGTTTTTT.